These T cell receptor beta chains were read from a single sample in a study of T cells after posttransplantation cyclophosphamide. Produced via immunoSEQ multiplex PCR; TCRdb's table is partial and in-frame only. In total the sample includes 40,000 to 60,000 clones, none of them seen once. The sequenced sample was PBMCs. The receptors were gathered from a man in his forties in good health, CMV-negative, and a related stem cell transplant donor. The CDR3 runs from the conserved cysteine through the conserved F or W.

CASSTPSGSSYEQYF | TRBV27
CASSFLAGEQYF | TRBV19
CASSSERERNREQYF | TRBV5-4
CSVTDGLAKNIQYF | TRBV29-1
CASNSRPAGGRSDTQYF | TRBV28
CSVERGRDTGELFF | TRBV29-1
CASSIGQGGYEQYF | TRBV19
CASSRVGNTIYF | TRBV7-8
CAWRVAGSADTQYF | TRBV30
CASSLGQGAYTIYF | TRBV28
CASSQLTRGETQYF | TRBV7-9
CASTFKEEAAYEQYF | TRBV27
CASSSPRRTYEQYF | TRBV6-5
CASSPNRGNTEAFF | TRBV7-9
CASSLDGQRPYEQYF | TRBV5-1
CASSPTSGENEQYF | TRBV18
CASSILAGGPDEQFF | TRBV19
CAISVGDSYSNQPQHF | TRBV10-3
CASSYQANYGYTF | TRBV27
CASSVTGGLAYNEQFF | TRBV9
CASSASSGLNTGELFF | TRBV9
CSVEKVGTNTYEQYF | TRBV29-1
CASSLAGLNSGANVLTF | TRBV28
CASSQGAYEQYF | TRBV6-6
CASSLARGAGGYTF | TRBV7-2
CASSIDPGRTSTDTQYF | TRBV19